The clone carrying this TCR beta chain has a count of ten or more. This specimen belongs to a study of Graves' ophthalmopathy and Graves' hyperthyroidism. RNA transcripts yielded amplified TCR beta CDR3 regions. Scientists carried out first-round RT-PCR using HTBI primers and then a second-round multiplex PCR. TCRdb fed the multiplex PCR reads into MiXCR, producing one record per CDR3 protein. The data hold 300,000 to 400,000 distinct CDR3 sequences, with about a sixth observed a single time. The V end lost 5 bases, the J end lost 9 bases, and 16 bases lay between the germline ends. The CDR3 consists of 13 residues. CDR1 and CDR2 (germline): SGHTA, FQGNSA.

The receptor comes from an adult woman with stable Graves' hyperthyroidism. The sample consisted of peripheral blood. The V and J genes are TRBV7-2 and TRBJ1-2; weak D call: TRBD1 (6 bases). The CDR3, as DNA: TGTGCCAGCAGCGTAGAACAGGGTAAACGCTACACCTTC. The encoded protein is CASSVEQGKRYTF.